Given below is one TCR beta chain in context. These data come from a study of blood T cell repertoires in COVID-19. The method was immunoSEQ multiplex PCR; TCRdb's version includes in-frame clones alone and lacks a portion of them. The sample shows roughly 100,000 clones, roughly nine tenths of them seen only once. V gave up 6 bases and J gave up 5 bases, with 17 bases separating them. In germline, CDR1 is SGHRS, CDR2 YFSETQ. The CDR3 contains 14 residues. The origin of this receptor is a woman aged 55 to 70 with acute or convalescent COVID-19. V and J are TRBV5-1 and TRBJ2-5, with a weak D call TRBD1 (7 bases). Sequencing input: peripheral blood. The DNA for the CDR3 is TGCGCCAGCAATAATCAGGGGGGATTGGAGACCCAGTACTTC. This sequence encodes CASNNQGGLETQYF.